Listed below are T cell receptor beta chains from one sample, sequenced in a study of T cells after yellow fever vaccination. TCRdb processed the 5' RACE reads anew with MiXCR; each CDR3 protein has one entry. The sample lists fewer than 450,000 distinct CDR3 sequences; 8% to 9.5% were seen once. The sequences come from PBMCs, collected roughly 45 days after the first yellow fever vaccination. The receptors here all came from a young man who received the YFV17D yellow fever vaccine. CDR3s include the opening cysteine and the closing phenylalanine or tryptophan. The D gene is left open where the match is weak. The size of a clone is reported for some rows only, either as once, few or many, or as a class for expanded clones.

d_gene: -
abundance: -
v_gene: TRBV20-1
j_gene: TRBJ1-3
CDR3nt: TGCAGTGCCTGGGCCCCCTACTCTGGAAACACCATATATTTT
CDR3aa: CSAWAPYSGNTIYF

d_gene: -
abundance: few
v_gene: TRBV5-8
j_gene: TRBJ1-6
CDR3nt: TGTGCCAGCAGTTGGACTCGGAATTCACCCCTCCACTTT
CDR3aa: CASSWTRNSPLHF

d_gene: -
abundance: -
v_gene: TRBV7-9
j_gene: TRBJ1-2
CDR3nt: TGTGCCAGCAGCCCCACCGACAGGAGCTATGGCTACACCTTC
CDR3aa: CASSPTDRSYGYTF

d_gene: -
abundance: few
v_gene: TRBV7-2
j_gene: TRBJ2-5
CDR3nt: TGTGCCAGCAGCCAGCAGACTAGTTGGGAGACCCAGTACTTC
CDR3aa: CASSQQTSWETQYF

d_gene: -
abundance: -
v_gene: TRBV5-1
j_gene: TRBJ2-3
CDR3nt: TGCGCCAGCAGCTTGTCCCCTTTCACAGATACGCAGTATTTT
CDR3aa: CASSLSPFTDTQYF

d_gene: TRBD1
abundance: -
v_gene: TRBV7-2
j_gene: TRBJ2-3
CDR3nt: TGTGCCAGCAGCTTAGTTGGGACAGGGTTTTTGGATACGCAGTATTTT
CDR3aa: CASSLVGTGFLDTQYF

d_gene: TRBD1
abundance: once
v_gene: TRBV7-2
j_gene: TRBJ2-5
CDR3nt: TGTGCCAGCAGCCCTTATTGGACAGGTGGGGAGACCCAGTACTTC
CDR3aa: CASSPYWTGGETQYF

d_gene: -
abundance: many
v_gene: TRBV20-1
j_gene: TRBJ1-2
CDR3nt: TGCAGTGCCCCGCCCTCGGCCGGACGTGGCTACACCTTC
CDR3aa: CSAPPSAGRGYTF

d_gene: TRBD1
abundance: few
v_gene: TRBV27
j_gene: TRBJ1-1
CDR3nt: TGTGCCAGCAGTACCCGACAGGGGGTAGTGGGAGCTTTCTTT
CDR3aa: CASSTRQGVVGAFF

d_gene: -
abundance: -
v_gene: TRBV20-1
j_gene: TRBJ1-2
CDR3nt: TGCAGTGCTGAGTCCATCGGCTACACCTTC
CDR3aa: CSAESIGYTF

d_gene: -
abundance: many
v_gene: TRBV20-1
j_gene: TRBJ2-1
CDR3nt: TGCAGTGGCTTGGCGGGTACCTACAATGAGCAGTTCTTC
CDR3aa: CSGLAGTYNEQFF

d_gene: -
abundance: -
v_gene: TRBV4-2
j_gene: TRBJ2-2
CDR3nt: TGTGCCAGCAGCCCGCGGACAGACAACACCGGGGAGCTGTTTTTT
CDR3aa: CASSPRTDNTGELFF

d_gene: TRBD1
abundance: -
v_gene: TRBV9
j_gene: TRBJ2-5
CDR3nt: TGTGCCAGCTCTCCCGGGACAGCCTTAGAGACCCAGTACTTC
CDR3aa: CASSPGTALETQYF

d_gene: -
abundance: many
v_gene: TRBV3-1
j_gene: TRBJ2-2
CDR3nt: TGTGCCAGCAGTCCAGGGGAGGTGTCCACCGGGGAGCTGTTTTTT
CDR3aa: CASSPGEVSTGELFF

d_gene: -
abundance: few
v_gene: TRBV28
j_gene: TRBJ2-2
CDR3nt: TGTGCCAGCAGTTTTGCCAGGGCGGCCGGGGAGCTGTTTTTT
CDR3aa: CASSFARAAGELFF

d_gene: TRBD2
abundance: many
v_gene: TRBV20-1
j_gene: TRBJ2-2
CDR3nt: TGCAGTGCTCCATGGACTAGCGGGGGAACCGGGGAGCTGTTTTTT
CDR3aa: CSAPWTSGGTGELFF

d_gene: -
abundance: -
v_gene: TRBV12-3/TRBV12-4
j_gene: TRBJ1-4
CDR3nt: TGTGCCAGCAGTTTAGGGGGAGCGGGTGAAAAACTGTTTTTT
CDR3aa: CASSLGGAGEKLFF

d_gene: -
abundance: few
v_gene: TRBV20-1
j_gene: TRBJ1-1
CDR3nt: TGCAGTGCTAGACAGGTCGCGATGAACACTGAAGCTTTCTTT
CDR3aa: CSARQVAMNTEAFF

d_gene: -
abundance: -
v_gene: TRBV3-1
j_gene: TRBJ2-7
CDR3nt: TGTGCCAGCAGTCGTGGCAGGGTCGACGAGCAGTACTTC
CDR3aa: CASSRGRVDEQYF

d_gene: -
abundance: -
v_gene: TRBV9
j_gene: TRBJ1-6
CDR3nt: TGTGCCAGCAGCGTAGGTCTTGACAGGAGCTCCTATAATTCACCCCTCCACTTT
CDR3aa: CASSVGLDRSSYNSPLHF

d_gene: TRBD1
abundance: -
v_gene: TRBV6-1
j_gene: TRBJ2-2
CDR3nt: TGTGCCAGTGCGGGACAGGGTCCCGGGGAGCTGTTTTTT
CDR3aa: CASAGQGPGELFF

d_gene: -
abundance: many
v_gene: TRBV30
j_gene: TRBJ2-7
CDR3nt: TGTGCCTGGAGTGGGTATTACGAGCAGTACTTC
CDR3aa: CAWSGYYEQYF

d_gene: -
abundance: once
v_gene: TRBV11-1
j_gene: TRBJ2-3
CDR3nt: TGTGCCAGCAGCTCCCCAGGCCAGGGGACCGATACGCAGTATTTT
CDR3aa: CASSSPGQGTDTQYF

d_gene: -
abundance: -
v_gene: TRBV6-1
j_gene: TRBJ2-2
CDR3nt: TGTGCCAGCACTGTGACACCTAACACCGGGGAGCTGTCTTTT
CDR3aa: CASTVTPNTGELSF

d_gene: TRBD1
abundance: few
v_gene: TRBV27
j_gene: TRBJ1-1
CDR3nt: TGTGCCACCCTCCGCCCCGGGGGACAGGGTGAAGCTTTCTTT
CDR3aa: CATLRPGGQGEAFF

d_gene: TRBD2
abundance: few
v_gene: TRBV4-1
j_gene: TRBJ2-1
CDR3nt: TGCGCCAGCAGCCATGAAGACGGGGGGGTAGATGAGCAGTTCTTC
CDR3aa: CASSHEDGGVDEQFF

d_gene: -
abundance: -
v_gene: TRBV5-1
j_gene: TRBJ2-5
CDR3nt: TGCGCCAGCAGGGGGACCCCACAAGAGACCCAGTACTTC
CDR3aa: CASRGTPQETQYF

d_gene: -
abundance: -
v_gene: TRBV7-2
j_gene: TRBJ1-2
CDR3nt: TGTGCCAGCAGCTTAGCCCGGGAGGGCTATGGCTACACCTTC
CDR3aa: CASSLAREGYGYTF

d_gene: -
abundance: -
v_gene: TRBV29-1
j_gene: TRBJ2-7
CDR3nt: TGCAGCGTTGAAGATTCCGGACCGCGGCCCGAGCAGTACTTC
CDR3aa: CSVEDSGPRPEQYF

d_gene: -
abundance: -
v_gene: TRBV12-3/TRBV12-4
j_gene: TRBJ2-7
CDR3nt: TGTGCCAGCAGCCTCCGAGCTGACGGGGACGAGCAGTACTTC
CDR3aa: CASSLRADGDEQYF

d_gene: -
abundance: -
v_gene: TRBV7-9
j_gene: TRBJ2-3
CDR3nt: TGTGCCAGCTGTCCCACAACTAGCACAGATACGCAGTATTTT
CDR3aa: CASCPTTSTDTQYF

d_gene: TRBD1
abundance: few
v_gene: TRBV6-1
j_gene: TRBJ1-5
CDR3nt: TGTGCCAGCAGTAAAACTGACAGGGTAGGTCAGCCCCAGCATTTT
CDR3aa: CASSKTDRVGQPQHF

d_gene: TRBD1
abundance: many
v_gene: TRBV5-1
j_gene: TRBJ1-3
CDR3nt: TGCGCCAGCAGCTGGACAGGGTCTGGAAACACCATATATTTT
CDR3aa: CASSWTGSGNTIYF

d_gene: -
abundance: few
v_gene: TRBV7-9
j_gene: TRBJ2-7
CDR3nt: TGTGCCAGCAGCTTTGTTGGGGGTTTGGACGAGCAGTACTTC
CDR3aa: CASSFVGGLDEQYF

d_gene: -
abundance: -
v_gene: TRBV7-2
j_gene: TRBJ2-1
CDR3nt: TGTGCCAGCAGCCCTAGTCGCCCTCACAATGAGCGGTTCTTC
CDR3aa: CASSPSRPHNERFF

d_gene: -
abundance: -
v_gene: TRBV7-9
j_gene: TRBJ1-5
CDR3nt: TGTGCCAGCAGCTCCTCAGGGGATCAGCCCCAGCATTTT
CDR3aa: CASSSSGDQPQHF

d_gene: -
abundance: few
v_gene: TRBV5-5
j_gene: TRBJ1-1
CDR3nt: TGTGCCAGCAGCTTGGTGGGAGCCATGAACACTGAAGCTTTCTTT
CDR3aa: CASSLVGAMNTEAFF